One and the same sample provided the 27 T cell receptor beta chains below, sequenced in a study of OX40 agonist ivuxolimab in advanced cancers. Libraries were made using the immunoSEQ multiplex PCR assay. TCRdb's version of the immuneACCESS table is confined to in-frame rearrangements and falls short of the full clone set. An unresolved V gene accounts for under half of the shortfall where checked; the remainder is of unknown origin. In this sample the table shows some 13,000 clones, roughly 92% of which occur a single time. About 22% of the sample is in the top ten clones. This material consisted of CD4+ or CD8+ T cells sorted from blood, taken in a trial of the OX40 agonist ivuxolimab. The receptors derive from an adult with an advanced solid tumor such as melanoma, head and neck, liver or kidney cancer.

The CDR3 DNA reads as TGTGCCAGCAGCCCGACAGGGGCGGGCTACAATGAGCAGTTCTTC. Its translation is CASSPTGAGYNEQFF. This chain connects TRBV7-9 to TRBJ2-1, with TRBD1 matching 8 bases. The J segment lost 3 bases and the V segment lost 5 bases, leaving 6 bases of the junction unmatched. CDR3 size: 15 residues. Germline V CDR1 and CDR2: SEHNR, FQNEAQ (reference sequence).

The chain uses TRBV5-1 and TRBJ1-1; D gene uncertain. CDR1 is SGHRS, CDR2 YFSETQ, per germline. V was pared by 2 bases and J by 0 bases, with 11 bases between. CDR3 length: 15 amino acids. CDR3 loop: CASSFTGSLNTEAFF. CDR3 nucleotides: TGCGCCAGCAGCTTTACGGGGTCCTTGAACACTGAAGCTTTCTTT.

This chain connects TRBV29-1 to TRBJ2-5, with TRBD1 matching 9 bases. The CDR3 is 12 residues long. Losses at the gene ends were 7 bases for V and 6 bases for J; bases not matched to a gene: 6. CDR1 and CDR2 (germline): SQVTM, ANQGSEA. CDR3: CSAQGQGKTQYF. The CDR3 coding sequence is TGCAGCGCCCAGGGACAGGGCAAGACCCAGTACTTC. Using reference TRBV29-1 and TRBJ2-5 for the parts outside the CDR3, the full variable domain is SAVISQKPSRDICQRGTSLTIQCQVDSQVTMMFWYRQQPGQSLTLIATANQGSEATYESGFVIDKFPISRPNLTFSTLTVSNMSPEDSSIYLCSAQGQGKTQYFGPGTRLLVL.

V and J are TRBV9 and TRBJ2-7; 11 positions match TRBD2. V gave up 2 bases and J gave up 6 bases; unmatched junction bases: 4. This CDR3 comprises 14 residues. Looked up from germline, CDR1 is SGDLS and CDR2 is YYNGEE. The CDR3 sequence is CASSVLGLAGEQYF. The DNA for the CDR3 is TGTGCCAGCAGCGTCTTAGGACTAGCGGGCGAGCAGTACTTC. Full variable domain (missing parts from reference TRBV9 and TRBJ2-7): DSGVTQTPKHLITATGQRVTLRCSPRSGDLSVYWYQQSLDQGLQFLIQYYNGEERAKGNILERFSAQQFPDLHSELNLSSLELGDSALYFCASSVLGLAGEQYFGPGTRLTVT.

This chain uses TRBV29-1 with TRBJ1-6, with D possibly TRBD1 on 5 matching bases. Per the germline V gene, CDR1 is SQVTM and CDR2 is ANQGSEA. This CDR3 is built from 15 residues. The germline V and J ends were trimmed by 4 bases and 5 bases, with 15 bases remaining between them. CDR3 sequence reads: CSVGEEGRDNSPLHF. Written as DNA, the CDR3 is TGCAGCGTTGGTGAAGAGGGCAGGGATAATTCACCCCTCCACTTT.

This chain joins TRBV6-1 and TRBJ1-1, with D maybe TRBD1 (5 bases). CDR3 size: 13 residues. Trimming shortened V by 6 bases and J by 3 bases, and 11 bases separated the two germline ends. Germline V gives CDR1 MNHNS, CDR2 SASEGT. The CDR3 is CASRTGTYTEAFF. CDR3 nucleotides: TGTGCCAGCAGGACGGGGACGTACACTGAAGCTTTCTTT.

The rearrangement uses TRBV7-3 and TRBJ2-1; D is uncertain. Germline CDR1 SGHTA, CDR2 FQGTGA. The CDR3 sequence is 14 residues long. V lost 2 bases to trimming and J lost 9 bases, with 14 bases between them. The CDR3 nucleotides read TGTGCCAGCAGCTTAGTGACCCCCAGTGCTGAGCAGTTCTTC. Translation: CASSLVTPSAEQFF.

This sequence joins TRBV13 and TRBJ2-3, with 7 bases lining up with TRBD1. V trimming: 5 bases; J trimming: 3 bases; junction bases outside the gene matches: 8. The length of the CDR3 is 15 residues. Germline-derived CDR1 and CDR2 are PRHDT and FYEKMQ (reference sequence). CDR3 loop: CASSPRTGWTDTQYF. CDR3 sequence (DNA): TGTGCCAGCAGCCCAAGGACAGGTTGGACAGATACGCAGTATTTT.

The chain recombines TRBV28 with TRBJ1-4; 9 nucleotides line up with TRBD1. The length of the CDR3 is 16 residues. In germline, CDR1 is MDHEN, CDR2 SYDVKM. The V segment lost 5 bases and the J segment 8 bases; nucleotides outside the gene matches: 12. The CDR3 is CASSRLPGQGGEKLFF. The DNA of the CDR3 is TGTGCCAGCAGTCGCCTACCGGGACAGGGTGGGGAAAAACTGTTTTTT.

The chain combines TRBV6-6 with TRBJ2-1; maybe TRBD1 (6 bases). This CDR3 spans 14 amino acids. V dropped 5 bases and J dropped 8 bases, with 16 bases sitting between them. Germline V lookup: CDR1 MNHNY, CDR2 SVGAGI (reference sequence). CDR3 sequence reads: CASSQAKGVHEQFF. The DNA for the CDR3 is TGTGCCAGCAGTCAGGCTAAGGGGGTGCATGAGCAGTTCTTC.

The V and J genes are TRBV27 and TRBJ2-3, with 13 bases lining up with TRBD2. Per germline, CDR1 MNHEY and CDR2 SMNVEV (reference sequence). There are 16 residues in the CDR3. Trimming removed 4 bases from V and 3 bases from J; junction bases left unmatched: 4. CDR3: CASSSLAGGPTDTQYF. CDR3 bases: TGTGCCAGCAGTTCACTAGCGGGGGGGCCGACAGATACGCAGTATTTT.

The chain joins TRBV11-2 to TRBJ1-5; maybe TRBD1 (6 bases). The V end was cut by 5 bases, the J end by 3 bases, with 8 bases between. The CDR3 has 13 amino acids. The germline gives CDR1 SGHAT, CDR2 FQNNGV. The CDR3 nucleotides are TGTGCCAGCAGCCGACAGGTCAATCAGCCCCAGCATTTT. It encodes CASSRQVNQPQHF.

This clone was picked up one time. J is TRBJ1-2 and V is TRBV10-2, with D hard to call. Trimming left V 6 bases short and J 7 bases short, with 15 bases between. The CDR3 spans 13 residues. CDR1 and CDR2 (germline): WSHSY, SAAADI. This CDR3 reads CASSNHLSGGYTF. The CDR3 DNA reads TGCGCCAGCAGCAACCATCTGTCGGGTGGCTACACCTTC.

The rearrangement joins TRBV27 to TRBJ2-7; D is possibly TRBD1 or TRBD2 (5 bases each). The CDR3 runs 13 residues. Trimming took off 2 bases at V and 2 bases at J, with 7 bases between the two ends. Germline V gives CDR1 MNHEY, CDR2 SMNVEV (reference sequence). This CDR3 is CASSLEGPYEQYF. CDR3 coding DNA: TGTGCCAGCAGTTTAGAGGGACCCTACGAGCAGTACTTC.

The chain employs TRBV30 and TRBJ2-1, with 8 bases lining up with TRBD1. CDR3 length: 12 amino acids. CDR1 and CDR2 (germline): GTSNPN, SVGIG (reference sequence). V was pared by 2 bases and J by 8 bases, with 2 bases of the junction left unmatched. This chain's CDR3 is CAWSPQGDEQFF. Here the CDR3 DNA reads TGTGCCTGGAGTCCACAGGGGGATGAGCAGTTCTTC.

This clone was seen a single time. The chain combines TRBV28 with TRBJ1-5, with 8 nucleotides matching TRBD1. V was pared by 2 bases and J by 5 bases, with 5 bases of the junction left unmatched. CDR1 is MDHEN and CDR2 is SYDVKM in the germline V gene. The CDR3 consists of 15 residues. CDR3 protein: CASSLMQGAYQPQHF. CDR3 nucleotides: TGTGCCAGCAGTTTAATGCAGGGGGCCTATCAGCCCCAGCATTTT.

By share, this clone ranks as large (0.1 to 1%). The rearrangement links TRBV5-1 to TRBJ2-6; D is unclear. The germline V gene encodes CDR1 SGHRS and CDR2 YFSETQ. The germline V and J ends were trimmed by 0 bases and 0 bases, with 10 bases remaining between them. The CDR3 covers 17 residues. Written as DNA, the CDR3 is TGCGCCAGCAGCTTGGAAGTGGGAATCTCTGGGGCCAACGTCCTGACTTTC. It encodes CASSLEVGISGANVLTF.

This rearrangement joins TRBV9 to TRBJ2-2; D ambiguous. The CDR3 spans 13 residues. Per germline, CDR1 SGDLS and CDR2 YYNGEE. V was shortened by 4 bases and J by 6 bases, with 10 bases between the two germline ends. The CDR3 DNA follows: TGTGCCAGCAGCCATTGGAGTCCCGGGGAGCTGTTTTTT. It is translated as CASSHWSPGELFF.

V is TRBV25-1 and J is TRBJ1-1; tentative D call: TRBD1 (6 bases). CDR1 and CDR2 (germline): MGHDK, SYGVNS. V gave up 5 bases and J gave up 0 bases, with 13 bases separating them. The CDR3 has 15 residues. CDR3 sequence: CASSRTENMNTEAFF. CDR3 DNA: TGTGCCAGCAGTAGGACAGAAAACATGAACACTGAAGCTTTCTTT.

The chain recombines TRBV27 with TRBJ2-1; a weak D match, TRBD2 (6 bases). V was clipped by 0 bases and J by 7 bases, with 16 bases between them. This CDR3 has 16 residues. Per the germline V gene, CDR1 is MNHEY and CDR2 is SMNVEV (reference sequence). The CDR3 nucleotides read TGTGCCAGCAGTTTATCGGGACTTGTTTTTAGGAATGAGCAGTTCTTC. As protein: CASSLSGLVFRNEQFF.

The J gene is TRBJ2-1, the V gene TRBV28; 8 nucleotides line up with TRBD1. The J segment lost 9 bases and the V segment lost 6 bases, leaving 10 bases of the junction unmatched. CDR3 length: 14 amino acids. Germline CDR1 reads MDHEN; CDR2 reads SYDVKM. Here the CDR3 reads CASRQLTGGIEQFF. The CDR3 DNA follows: TGTGCCAGCAGGCAACTCACAGGGGGGATTGAGCAGTTCTTC.

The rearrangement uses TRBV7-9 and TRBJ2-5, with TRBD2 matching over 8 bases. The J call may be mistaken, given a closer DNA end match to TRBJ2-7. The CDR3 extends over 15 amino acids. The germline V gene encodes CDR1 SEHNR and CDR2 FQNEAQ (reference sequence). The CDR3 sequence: CASSSGLANPNEQYF. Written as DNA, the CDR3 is TGTGCCAGCAGCTCCGGACTAGCCAATCCAAACGAGCAGTACTTC.

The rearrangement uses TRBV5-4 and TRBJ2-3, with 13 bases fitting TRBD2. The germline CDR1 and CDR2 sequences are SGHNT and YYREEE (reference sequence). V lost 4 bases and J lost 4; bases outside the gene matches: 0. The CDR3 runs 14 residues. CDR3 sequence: CASSGLAGADTQYF. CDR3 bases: TGTGCCAGCAGCGGACTAGCGGGGGCAGATACGCAGTATTTT.

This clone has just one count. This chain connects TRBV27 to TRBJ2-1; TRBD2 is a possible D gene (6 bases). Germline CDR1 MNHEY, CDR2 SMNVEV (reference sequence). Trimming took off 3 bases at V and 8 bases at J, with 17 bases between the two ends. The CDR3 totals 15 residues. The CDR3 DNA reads TGTGCCAGCAGTTTTGCCCCCCTCTTAGCGGATGAGCAGTTCTTC. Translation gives CASSFAPLLADEQFF.

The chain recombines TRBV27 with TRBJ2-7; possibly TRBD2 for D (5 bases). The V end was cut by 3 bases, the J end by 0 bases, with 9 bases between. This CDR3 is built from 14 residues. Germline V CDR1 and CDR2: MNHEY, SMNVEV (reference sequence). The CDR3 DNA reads TGTGCCAGCAGTTTGAGGAGGAGCTCCTACGAGCAGTACTTC. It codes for CASSLRRSSYEQYF.

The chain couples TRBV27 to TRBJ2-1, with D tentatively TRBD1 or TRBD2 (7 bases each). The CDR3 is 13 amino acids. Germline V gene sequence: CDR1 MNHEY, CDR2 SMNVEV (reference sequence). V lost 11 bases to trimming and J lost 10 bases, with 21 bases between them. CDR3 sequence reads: CASHLWEGAEQFF. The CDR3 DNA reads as TGTGCCTCCCACTTGTGGGAGGGGGCGGAGCAGTTCTTC.

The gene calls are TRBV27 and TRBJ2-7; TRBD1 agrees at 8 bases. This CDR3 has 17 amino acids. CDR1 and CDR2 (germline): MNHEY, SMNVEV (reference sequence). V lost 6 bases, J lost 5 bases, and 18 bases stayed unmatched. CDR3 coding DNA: TGTGCCAGCAGCCCCCTGGGAGCAGGACAGGGTCTTAACGAGCAGTACTTC. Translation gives CASSPLGAGQGLNEQYF.